Given below is one T cell receptor (beta chain) in context. What it binds is not known. The CDR3 has 13 residues. The V end lost 10 bases, the J end lost 2 bases, and 12 bases lay between the germline ends. Germline V lookup: CDR1 MNHEY, CDR2 SVGAGI. This sample stems from a study of cytomegalovirus exposure and HLA in healthy donors. Study-wide findings and caveats: Many donors shared some public TCRs, even though most TCR sequences were rare. One later analysis, an examination of the 90 to 150 validation repertoires, found that first-cohort TCR clusters tended to co-occur in them.

Separate from the 666-subject first cohort was the roughly 120-subject validation cohort, to which the donors belonged. Some clones are missing from TCRdb's copy, which holds only in-frame ones; the method was immunoSEQ multiplex PCR. The data show 150,000 to 180,000 clones, about 86% seen once. This TCR came from a human donor in good health. The chain has TRBV6-5 and TRBJ2-1; perhaps TRBD2 as D (6 bases). The sample consisted of PBMCs. CDR3 amino acids: CATGVAAYNEQFF. CDR3 in DNA: TGTGCCACGGGGGTAGCGGCCTACAATGAGCAGTTCTTC.